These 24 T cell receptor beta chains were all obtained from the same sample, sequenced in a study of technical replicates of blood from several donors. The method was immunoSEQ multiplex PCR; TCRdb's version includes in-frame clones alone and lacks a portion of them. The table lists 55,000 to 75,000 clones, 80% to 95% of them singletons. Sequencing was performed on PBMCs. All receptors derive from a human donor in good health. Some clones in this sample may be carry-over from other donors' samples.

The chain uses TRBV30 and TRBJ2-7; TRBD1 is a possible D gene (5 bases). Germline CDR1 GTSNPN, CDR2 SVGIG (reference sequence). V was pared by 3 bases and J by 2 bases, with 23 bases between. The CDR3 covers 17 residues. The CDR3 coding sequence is TGTGCCTGGAGCAGAACGATAACCTCGACAGTAGCCTACGAGCAGTACTTC. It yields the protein CAWSRTITSTVAYEQYF.

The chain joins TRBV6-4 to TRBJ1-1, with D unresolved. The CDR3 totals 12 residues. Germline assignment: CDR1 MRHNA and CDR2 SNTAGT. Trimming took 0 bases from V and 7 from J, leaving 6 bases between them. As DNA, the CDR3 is TGTGCCAGCAGTGACTCTAGTGTTGAAGCTTTCTTT. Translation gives CASSDSSVEAFF.

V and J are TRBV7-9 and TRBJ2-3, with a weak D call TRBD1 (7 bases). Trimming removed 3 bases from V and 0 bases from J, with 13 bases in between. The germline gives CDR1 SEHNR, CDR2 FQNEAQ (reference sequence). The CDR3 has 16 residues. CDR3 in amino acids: CASSFGRQGSTDTQYF. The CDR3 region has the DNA TGTGCCAGCAGCTTCGGGAGACAGGGTAGCACAGATACGCAGTATTTT.

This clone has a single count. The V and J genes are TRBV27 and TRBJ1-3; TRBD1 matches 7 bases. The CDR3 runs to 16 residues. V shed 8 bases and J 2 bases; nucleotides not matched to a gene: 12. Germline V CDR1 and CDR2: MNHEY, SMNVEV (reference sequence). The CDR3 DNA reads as TGTGCCAGCTCCCGGACAGGCCAGGGGACTGGAAACACCATATATTTT. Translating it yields CASSRTGQGTGNTIYF.

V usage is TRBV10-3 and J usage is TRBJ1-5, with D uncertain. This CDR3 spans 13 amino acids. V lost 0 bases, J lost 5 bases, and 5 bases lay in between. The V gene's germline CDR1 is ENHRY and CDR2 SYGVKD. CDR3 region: CAISESADQPQHF. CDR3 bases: TGTGCCATCAGTGAGTCGGCTGATCAGCCCCAGCATTTT.

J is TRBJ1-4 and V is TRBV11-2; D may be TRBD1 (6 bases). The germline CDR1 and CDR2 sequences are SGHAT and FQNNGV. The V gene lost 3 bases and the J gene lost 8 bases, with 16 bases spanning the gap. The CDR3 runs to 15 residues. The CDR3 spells CASSFTGTSIEKLFF. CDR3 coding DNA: TGTGCCAGCAGCTTTACCGGGACATCGATAGAAAAACTGTTTTTT. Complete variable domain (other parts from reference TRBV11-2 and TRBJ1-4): EAGVAQSPRYKIIEKRQSVAFWCNPISGHATLYWYQQILGQGPKLLIQFQNNGVVDDSQLPKDRFSAERLKGVDSTLKIQPAKLEDSAVYLCASSFTGTSIEKLFFGSGTQLSVL.

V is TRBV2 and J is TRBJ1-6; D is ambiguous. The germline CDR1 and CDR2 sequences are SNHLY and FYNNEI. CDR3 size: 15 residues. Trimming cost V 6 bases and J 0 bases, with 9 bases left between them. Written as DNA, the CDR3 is TGTGCCAGCAGCCCTGGGAGCTCCTATAATTCACCCCTCCACTTT. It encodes CASSPGSSYNSPLHF.

The CDR3 sequence: CASSLDWTRGNEQFF. The CDR3 DNA reads as TGTGCCAGCAGCTTAGACTGGACTAGGGGAAATGAGCAGTTCTTC. The V and J genes are TRBV7-2 and TRBJ2-1, with 7 bases identical to TRBD2. Germline V gene lookup returns CDR1 SGHTA and CDR2 FQGNSA. The CDR3 consists of 15 residues. The ends lost 1 base at V and 7 bases at J; junction bases unmatched: 7.

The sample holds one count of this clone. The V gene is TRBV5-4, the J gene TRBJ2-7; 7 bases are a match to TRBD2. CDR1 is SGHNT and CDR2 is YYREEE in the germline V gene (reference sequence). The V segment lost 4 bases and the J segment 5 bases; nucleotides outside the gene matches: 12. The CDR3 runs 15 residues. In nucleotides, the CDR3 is TGTGCCAGCAGCCCACGACGGGGGGATTTAAACGAGCAGTACTTC. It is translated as CASSPRRGDLNEQYF.

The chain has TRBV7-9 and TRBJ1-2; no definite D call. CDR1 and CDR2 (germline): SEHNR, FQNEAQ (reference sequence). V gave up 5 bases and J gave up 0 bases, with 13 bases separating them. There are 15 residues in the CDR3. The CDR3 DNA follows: TGTGCCAGCAGCGACTACAGTGTCGCTAACTATGGCTACACCTTC. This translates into CASSDYSVANYGYTF.

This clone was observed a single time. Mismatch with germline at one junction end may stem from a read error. Here the CDR3 reads CALRWGLNTEAFF. The DNA for the CDR3 is TGTGCCCTCAGGTGGGGGCTGAACACTGAAGCTTTCTTT. This chain links TRBV10-3 with TRBJ1-1; possible D gene TRBD1, 6 bases. The CDR3 consists of 13 residues. In germline, CDR1 is ENHRY, CDR2 SYGVKD.

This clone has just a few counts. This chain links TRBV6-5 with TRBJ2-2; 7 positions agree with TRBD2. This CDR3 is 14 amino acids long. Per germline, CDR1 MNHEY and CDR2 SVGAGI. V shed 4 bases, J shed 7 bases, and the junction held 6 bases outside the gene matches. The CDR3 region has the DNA TGTGCCAGCAGTTCCTCGACTAGCTTCGGGGAGCTGTTTTTT. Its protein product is CASSSSTSFGELFF.

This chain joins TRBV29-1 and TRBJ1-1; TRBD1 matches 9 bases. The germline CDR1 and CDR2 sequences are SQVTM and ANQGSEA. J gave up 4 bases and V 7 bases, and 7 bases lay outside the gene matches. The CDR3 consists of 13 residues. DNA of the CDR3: TGCAGCGGAGGACAGGGGTTTGGCACTGAAGCTTTCTTT. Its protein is CSGGQGFGTEAFF.

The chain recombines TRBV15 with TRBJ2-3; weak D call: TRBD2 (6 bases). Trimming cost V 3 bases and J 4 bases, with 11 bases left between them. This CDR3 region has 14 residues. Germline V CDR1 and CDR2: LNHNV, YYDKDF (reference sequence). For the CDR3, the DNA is TGTGCCACCAGCAGGGGAGGATCGGCAGATACGCAGTATTTT. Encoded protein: CATSRGGSADTQYF.

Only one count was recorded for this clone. The CDR3 region is CAISAPGQTTEAFF. For the CDR3, the DNA is TGTGCCATCAGTGCTCCGGGACAAACGACTGAAGCTTTCTTT. This chain connects TRBV10-3 to TRBJ1-1, with D maybe TRBD1 (6 bases). V was cut by 4 bases and J by 5 bases, with 14 bases left in between. Germline CDR1 and CDR2: ENHRY and SYGVKD. The CDR3 runs 14 residues.

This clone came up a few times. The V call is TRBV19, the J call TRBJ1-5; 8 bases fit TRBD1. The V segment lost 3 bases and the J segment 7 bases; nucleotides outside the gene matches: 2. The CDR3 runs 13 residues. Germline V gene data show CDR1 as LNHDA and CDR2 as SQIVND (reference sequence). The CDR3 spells CASSIQGAQPQHF. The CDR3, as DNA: TGTGCCAGTAGTATTCAGGGGGCACAGCCCCAGCATTTT. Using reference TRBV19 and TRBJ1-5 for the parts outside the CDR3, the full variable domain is DGGITQSPKYLFRKEGQNVTLSCEQNLNHDAMYWYRQDPGQGLRLIYYSQIVNDFQKGDIAEGYSVSREKKESFPLTVTSAQKNPTAFYLCASSIQGAQPQHFGDGTRLSIL.

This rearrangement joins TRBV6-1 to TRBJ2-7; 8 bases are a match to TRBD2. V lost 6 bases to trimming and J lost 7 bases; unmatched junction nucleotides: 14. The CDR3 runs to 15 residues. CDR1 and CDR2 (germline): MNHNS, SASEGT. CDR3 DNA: TGTGCCAGCAGCCCTCAGGACAGTCGGGGGGGGGAGCAGTACTTC. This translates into CASSPQDSRGGEQYF.

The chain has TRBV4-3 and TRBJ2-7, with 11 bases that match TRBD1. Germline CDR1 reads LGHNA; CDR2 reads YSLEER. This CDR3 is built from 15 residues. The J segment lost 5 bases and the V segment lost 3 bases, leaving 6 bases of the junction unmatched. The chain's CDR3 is CASSQGRTGGNEQYF. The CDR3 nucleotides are TGCGCCAGCAGCCAGGGCCGGACAGGGGGCAACGAGCAGTACTTC.

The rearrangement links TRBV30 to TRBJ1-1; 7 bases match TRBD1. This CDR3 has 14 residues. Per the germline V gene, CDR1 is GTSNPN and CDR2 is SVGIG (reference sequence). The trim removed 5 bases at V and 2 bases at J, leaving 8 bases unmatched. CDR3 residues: CAWDPGQKNTEAFF. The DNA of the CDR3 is TGTGCCTGGGATCCGGGACAGAAAAACACTGAAGCTTTCTTT. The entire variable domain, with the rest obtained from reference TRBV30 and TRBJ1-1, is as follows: SQTIHQWPATLVQPVGSPLSLECTVEGTSNPNLYWYRQAAGRGLQLLFYSVGIGQISSEVPQNLSASRPQDRQFILSSKKLLLSDSGFYLCAWDPGQKNTEAFFGQGTRLTVV.

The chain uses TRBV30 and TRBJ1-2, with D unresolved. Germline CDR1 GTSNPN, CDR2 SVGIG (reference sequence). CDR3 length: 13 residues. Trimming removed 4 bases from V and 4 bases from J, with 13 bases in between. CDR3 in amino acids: CAWITTEGYGYTF. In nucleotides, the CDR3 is TGTGCCTGGATCACGACCGAGGGCTATGGCTACACCTTC.

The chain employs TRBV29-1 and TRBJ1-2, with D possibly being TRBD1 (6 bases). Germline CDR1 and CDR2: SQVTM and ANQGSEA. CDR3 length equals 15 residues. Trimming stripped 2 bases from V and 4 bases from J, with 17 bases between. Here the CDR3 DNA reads TGCAGCGTTGAACCCGAGGACAGACGCTCCTATGGCTACACCTTC. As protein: CSVEPEDRRSYGYTF.

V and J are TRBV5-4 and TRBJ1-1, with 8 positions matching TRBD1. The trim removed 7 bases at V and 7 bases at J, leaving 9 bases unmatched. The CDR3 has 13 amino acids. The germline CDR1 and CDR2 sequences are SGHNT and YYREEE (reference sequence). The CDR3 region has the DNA TGTGCCAGCGAAAGACAGGGGTTTATTGAAGCTTTCTTT. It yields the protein CASERQGFIEAFF.

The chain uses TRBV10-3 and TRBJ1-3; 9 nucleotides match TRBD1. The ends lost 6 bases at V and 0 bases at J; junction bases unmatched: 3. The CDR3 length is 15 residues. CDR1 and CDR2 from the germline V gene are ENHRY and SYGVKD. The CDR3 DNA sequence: TGTGCCATCAGACCGGGACAGGGCTCTGGAAACACCATATATTTT. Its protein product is CAIRPGQGSGNTIYF.

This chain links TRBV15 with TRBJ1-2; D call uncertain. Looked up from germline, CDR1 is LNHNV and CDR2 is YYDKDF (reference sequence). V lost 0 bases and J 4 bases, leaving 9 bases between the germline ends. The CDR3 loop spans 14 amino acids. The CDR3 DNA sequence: TGTGCCACCAGCAGAGAGGGAGCGGGCTATGGCTACACCTTC. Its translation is CATSREGAGYGYTF.